The rows below give T cell receptor beta chains drawn from one sample of a study of shared clonotypes between healthy human individuals. Clones were read by immunoSEQ multiplex PCR, and TCRdb kept only the in-frame ones, dropping some. The table records approximately 1.1 million clones, 70% to 80% of them present only once. The sample consisted of memory CD4+ T cells from PBMCs. Receptors originate from a man between 18 and 29 years old in good health. Some clones in this sample may be carry-over from other donors' samples. Both conserved end residues are part of each CDR3. Fields, in order: clone size, D gene, J gene, V gene, CDR3 protein, CDR3 DNA. A D gene is named only where the DNA matches it firmly. A row's size may be missing; if present it is once, few, many or a size class.

>-|TRBD2|TRBJ2-1|TRBV5-4
CASSTGLAGAYNEQFF
TGTGCCAGCAGCACGGGACTAGCGGGAGCCTACAATGAGCAGTTCTTC
>once|-|TRBJ2-5|TRBV5-4
CASSLIEQETQYF
TGTGCCAGCAGCTTGATTGAGCAAGAGACCCAGTACTTC
>few|TRBD2|TRBJ2-1|TRBV9
CASSAPGGEQFF
TGTGCCAGCAGCGCCCCGGGAGGCGAGCAGTTCTTC
>-|-|TRBJ1-1|TRBV18
CASSVTANTEAFF
TGTGCCAGCTCAGTCACAGCGAACACTGAAGCTTTCTTT
>-|TRBD2|TRBJ2-7|TRBV27
CASRASTSGGTYEQYF
TGTGCCAGCAGAGCAAGTACTAGCGGGGGTACCTACGAGCAGTACTTC
>-|-|TRBJ1-2|TRBV5-1
CASSLDGVGTSGNYGYTF
TGCGCCAGCAGCTTGGATGGGGTCGGAACCTCGGGTAACTATGGCTACACCTTC
>-|-|TRBJ2-5|TRBV28
CASSFGGRETQYF
TGTGCCAGCAGTTTCGGGGGCCGGGAGACCCAGTACTTC
>-|-|TRBJ2-3|TRBV11-3
CASSQAYTDTQYF
TGTGCCAGCAGTCAGGCCTACACAGATACGCAGTATTTT
>-|TRBD1|TRBJ1-5|TRBV28
CASSPLIGGRAGQPQHF
TGTGCCAGCAGTCCACTTATAGGGGGCAGGGCAGGACAGCCCCAGCATTTT
>-|-|TRBJ2-7|TRBV6-1
CASRKDGAYEQYF
TGTGCCAGCAGGAAAGACGGTGCCTACGAGCAGTACTTC
>-|-|TRBJ1-6|TRBV27
CASSLSWNSPLHF
TGTGCCAGCAGTTTATCGTGGAATTCACCCCTCCACTTT
>-|TRBD2|TRBJ2-3|TRBV5-1
CASSSGTSGDTQYF
TGCGCCAGCAGCTCAGGGACTAGCGGAGATACGCAGTATTTT
>-|-|TRBJ1-1|TRBV7-9
CASSLVYGNTEAFF
TGTGCCAGCAGCTTAGTTTACGGGAACACTGAAGCTTTCTTT
>many|-|TRBJ1-3|TRBV27
CASSSLGISGNTIYF
TGTGCCAGCAGCTCCCTGGGGATCTCTGGAAACACCATATATTTT
>-|-|TRBJ2-7|TRBV6-7
CASSYPEWWGFYEQYF
TGTGCCAGCAGTTACCCTGAGTGGTGGGGTTTCTACGAGCAGTACTTC
>-|-|TRBJ1-1|TRBV28
CASRVGSTEAFF
TGTGCCAGCAGGGTGGGGAGCACTGAAGCTTTCTTT
>-|TRBD1|TRBJ2-7|TRBV14
CASSPWDRGYEQYF
TGTGCCAGCAGCCCCTGGGACAGGGGTTACGAGCAGTACTTC
>-|-|TRBJ1-2|TRBV27
CASSSTQGGYTF
TGTGCCAGCAGTTCTACCCAGGGTGGCTACACCTTC
>once|TRBD1|TRBJ1-2|TRBV29-1
CSADRSGQGGNYGYTF
TGCAGCGCAGATAGGAGTGGACAGGGAGGAAACTATGGCTACACCTTC
>-|-|TRBJ1-3|TRBV6-5
CASSYLGPSSGNTIYF
TGTGCCAGCAGTTACTTAGGCCCCAGCTCTGGAAACACCATATATTTT
>-|-|TRBJ2-1|TRBV7-3
CASSLKGGSNEQFF
TGTGCCAGCAGCTTAAAGGGGGGATCTAATGAGCAGTTCTTC
>-|TRBD2|TRBJ2-7|TRBV7-9
CASSFLAGAIYEQYF
TGTGCCAGCAGCTTTCTAGCGGGAGCCATCTACGAGCAGTACTTC
>-|-|TRBJ2-3|TRBV2
CASSAGRSTDTQYF
TGTGCCAGCAGTGCCGGTCGAAGCACAGATACGCAGTATTTT
>-|TRBD2|TRBJ2-5|TRBV2
CASSEIPVLAGGETQYF
TGTGCCAGCAGTGAAATCCCCGTCCTAGCGGGAGGGGAGACCCAGTACTTC
>-|TRBD1|TRBJ2-7|TRBV27
CASRIRTGLGDEQYF
TGTGCCAGCAGGATACGGACAGGGCTTGGGGACGAGCAGTACTTC
>-|-|TRBJ2-2|TRBV29-1
CSVYSSRINTGELFF
TGCAGCGTTTACTCCAGTAGAATTAACACCGGGGAGCTGTTTTTT
>-|TRBD1|TRBJ2-7|TRBV7-2
CASSLGGGTGGTYEQYF
TGTGCCAGCAGCTTAGGCGGGGGGACAGGGGGAACCTACGAGCAGTACTTC
>-|TRBD2|TRBJ2-7|TRBV28
CASSFNSGKSSYEQYF
TGTGCCAGCAGTTTCAATAGCGGGAAGAGCTCCTACGAGCAGTACTTC
>-|-|TRBJ2-7|TRBV7-5
CVRSTSGRGYEQYF
TGTGTCAGAAGTACTAGCGGGAGAGGTTACGAGCAGTACTTC
>-|-|TRBJ1-4|TRBV7-9
CASSLGGRETEKLFF
TGTGCCAGCAGCTTAGGTGGCAGGGAGACAGAAAAACTGTTTTTT
>few|-|TRBJ1-4|TRBV28
CASRRGPNEKLFF
TGTGCCAGCAGACGGGGGCCTAATGAAAAACTGTTTTTT
>-|-|TRBJ2-1|TRBV11-2
CASSLTGSPYNEQFF
TGTGCCAGCAGCTTAACGGGCAGCCCCTACAATGAGCAGTTCTTC
>-|-|TRBJ2-5|TRBV28
CASSAGKETQYF
TGTGCCAGTTCGGCTGGGAAAGAGACCCAGTACTTC
>many|TRBD1|TRBJ1-2|TRBV6-5
CASLGQGASYTF
TGTGCCAGCTTAGGACAGGGGGCTAGCTACACCTTC
>-|TRBD1|TRBJ2-2|TRBV19
CASSSGQGAGTGELFF
TGTGCCAGTAGTAGCGGACAGGGTGCGGGCACCGGGGAGCTGTTTTTT
>-|-|TRBJ1-5|TRBV28
CASSPAGSPGSYQPQHF
TGTGCCAGCAGCCCGGCGGGATCGCCGGGTTCTTATCAGCCCCAGCATTTT
>-|TRBD1|TRBJ2-1|TRBV5-1
CASRPQGATYNEQFF
TGCGCCAGCAGACCGCAGGGGGCCACCTACAATGAGCAGTTCTTC
>-|-|TRBJ2-2|TRBV5-4
CASSLAQVATGELFF
TGTGCCAGCAGCTTGGCCCAGGTGGCCACCGGGGAGCTGTTTTTT
>few|-|TRBJ2-3|TRBV4-3
CASSQDFSQSTDTQYF
TGCGCCAGCAGCCAAGATTTTAGTCAGAGCACAGATACGCAGTATTTT
>few|-|TRBJ1-1|TRBV11-3
CASSPKVQALMTEAFF
TGTGCCAGCAGCCCCAAGGTTCAGGCCTTAATGACTGAAGCTTTCTTT